This T cell receptor beta chain was recovered during a study of regulatory T cells in long-lasting Graves disease. Assembly of TCR beta libraries relied on iRepertoire HTBI primers together with Arm-PCR of CDR3 regions. TCRdb re-derived calls from the multiplex PCR reads in MiXCR, one entry per CDR3 protein. The sample has 450,000 or so distinct CDR3 sequences, around 20% seen once; the top ten hold over 7.5%. Documented time point: persistent/refractory GD, antithyroid drugs over 5 years with positive TRAb. From PBMCs, RNA was extracted and then used to make the TCR library. V gave up 0 bases and J gave up 5 bases, with 11 bases separating them. CDR1 and CDR2 (germline): DFQATT, SNEGSKA (reference sequence). This CDR3 has 13 residues. This clonotype was found a few times.

The source of this sequence is a female donor with Graves disease. V is TRBV20-1 and J is TRBJ2-7; weak D call: TRBD2 (5 bases). The specimen comprised peripheral blood mononuclear cells (PBMCs), sampled when the disease was refractory, from a patient treated with antithyroid drugs. The CDR3 nucleotides read TGCAGTGCTAGAGATACTAGATTGAACGAGCAGTACTTC. It translates to CSARDTRLNEQYF.